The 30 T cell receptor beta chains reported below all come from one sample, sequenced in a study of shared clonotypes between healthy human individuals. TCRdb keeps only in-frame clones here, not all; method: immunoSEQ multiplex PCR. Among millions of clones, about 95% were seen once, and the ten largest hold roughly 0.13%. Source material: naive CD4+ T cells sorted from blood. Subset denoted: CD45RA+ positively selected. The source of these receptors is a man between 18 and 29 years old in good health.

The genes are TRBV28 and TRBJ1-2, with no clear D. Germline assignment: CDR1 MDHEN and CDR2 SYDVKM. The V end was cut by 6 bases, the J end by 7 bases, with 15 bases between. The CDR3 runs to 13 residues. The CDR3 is CASSIDTRSGYTF. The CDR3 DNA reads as TGTGCCAGCAGCATAGATACGAGAAGTGGCTACACCTTC.

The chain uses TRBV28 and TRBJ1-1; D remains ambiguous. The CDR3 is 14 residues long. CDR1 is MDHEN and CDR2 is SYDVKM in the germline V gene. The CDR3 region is CAISTPRANTEAFF. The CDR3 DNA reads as TGTGCTATCTCCACCCCCCGGGCGAACACTGAAGCTTTCTTT.

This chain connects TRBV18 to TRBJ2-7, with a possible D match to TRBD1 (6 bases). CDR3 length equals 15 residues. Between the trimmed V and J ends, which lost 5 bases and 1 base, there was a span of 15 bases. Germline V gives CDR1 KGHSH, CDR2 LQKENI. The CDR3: CASSNEAGVSYEQYF. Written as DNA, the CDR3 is TGTGCCAGCTCAAATGAGGCAGGGGTATCCTACGAGCAGTACTTC.

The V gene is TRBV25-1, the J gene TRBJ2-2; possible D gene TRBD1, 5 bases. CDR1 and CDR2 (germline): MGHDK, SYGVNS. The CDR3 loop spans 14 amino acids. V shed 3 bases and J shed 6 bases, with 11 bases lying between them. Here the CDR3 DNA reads TGTGCCAGCAGTGACCCAGGGCAGGCCGGGGAGCTGTTTTTT. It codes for CASSDPGQAGELFF.

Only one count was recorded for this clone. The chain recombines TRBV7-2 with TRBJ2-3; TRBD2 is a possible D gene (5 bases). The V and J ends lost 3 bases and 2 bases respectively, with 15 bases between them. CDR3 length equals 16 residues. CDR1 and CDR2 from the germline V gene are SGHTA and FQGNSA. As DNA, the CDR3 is TGTGCCAGCAGCTTTTTGGGTGGGCGGGTCACAGATACGCAGTATTTT. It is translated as CASSFLGGRVTDTQYF.

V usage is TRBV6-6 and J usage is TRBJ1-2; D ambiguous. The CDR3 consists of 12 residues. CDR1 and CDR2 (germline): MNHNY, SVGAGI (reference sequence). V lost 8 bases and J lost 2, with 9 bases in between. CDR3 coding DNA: TGTGCCAGCGCCCCGCAGAACTATGGCTACACCTTC. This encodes CASAPQNYGYTF.

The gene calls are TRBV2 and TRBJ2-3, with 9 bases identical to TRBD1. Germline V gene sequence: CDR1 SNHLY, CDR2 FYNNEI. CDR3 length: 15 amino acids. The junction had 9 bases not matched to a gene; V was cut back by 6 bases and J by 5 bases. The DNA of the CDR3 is TGTGCCAGCAGGAGTACCGGGACAGGGAAAGATACGCAGTATTTT. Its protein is CASRSTGTGKDTQYF.

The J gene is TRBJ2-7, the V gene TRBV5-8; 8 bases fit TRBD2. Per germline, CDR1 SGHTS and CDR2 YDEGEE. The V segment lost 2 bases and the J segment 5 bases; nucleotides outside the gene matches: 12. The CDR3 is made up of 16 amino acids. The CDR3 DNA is TGTGCCAGCAGCTTTGAGGCGGTACTAGCGGTTCACGAGCAGTACTTC. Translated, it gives CASSFEAVLAVHEQYF.

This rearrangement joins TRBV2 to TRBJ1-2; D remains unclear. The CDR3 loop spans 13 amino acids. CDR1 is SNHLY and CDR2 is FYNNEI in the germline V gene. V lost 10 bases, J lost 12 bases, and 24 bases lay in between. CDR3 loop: CANPPGPLARDTF. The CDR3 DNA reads TGTGCCAACCCCCCCGGGCCGCTTGCCAGAGACACCTTC. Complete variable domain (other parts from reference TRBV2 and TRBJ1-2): EPEVTQTPSHQVTQMGQEVILRCVPISNHLYFYWYRQILGQKVEFLVSFYNNEISEKSEIFDDQFSVERPDGSNFTLKIRSTKLEDSAMYFCANPPGPLARDTFGSGTRLTVV.

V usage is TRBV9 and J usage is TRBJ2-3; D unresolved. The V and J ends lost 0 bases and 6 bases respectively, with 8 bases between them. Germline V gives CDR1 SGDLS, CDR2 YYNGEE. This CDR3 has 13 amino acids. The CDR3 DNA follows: TGTGCCAGCAGCGTAGATCGGCAGGATACGCAGTATTTT. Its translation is CASSVDRQDTQYF. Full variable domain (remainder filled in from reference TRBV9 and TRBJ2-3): DSGVTQTPKHLITATGQRVTLRCSPRSGDLSVYWYQQSLDQGLQFLIQYYNGEERAKGNILERFSAQQFPDLHSELNLSSLELGDSALYFCASSVDRQDTQYFGPGTRLTVL.

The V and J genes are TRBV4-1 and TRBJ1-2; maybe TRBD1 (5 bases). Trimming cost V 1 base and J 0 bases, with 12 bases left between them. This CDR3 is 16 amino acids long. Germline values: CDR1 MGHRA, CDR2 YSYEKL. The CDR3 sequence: CASSQGGAEPNYGYTF. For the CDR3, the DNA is TGCGCCAGCAGCCAAGGAGGGGCAGAACCTAACTATGGCTACACCTTC.

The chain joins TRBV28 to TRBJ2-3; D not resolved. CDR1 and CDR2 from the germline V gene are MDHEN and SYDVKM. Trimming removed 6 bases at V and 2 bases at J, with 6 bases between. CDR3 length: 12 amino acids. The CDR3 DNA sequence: TGTGCCAGCAGGCACGACACAGATACGCAGTATTTT. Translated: CASRHDTDTQYF. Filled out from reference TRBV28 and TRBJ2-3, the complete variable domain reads DVKVTQSSRYLVKRTGEKVFLECVQDMDHENMFWYRQDPGLGLRLIYFSYDVKMKEKGDIPEGYSVSREKKERFSLILESASTNQTSMYLCASRHDTDTQYFGPGTRLTVL.

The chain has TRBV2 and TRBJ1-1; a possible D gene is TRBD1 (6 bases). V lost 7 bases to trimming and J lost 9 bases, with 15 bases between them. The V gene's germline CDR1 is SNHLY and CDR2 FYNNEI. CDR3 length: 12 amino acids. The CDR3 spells CASTQGQGKAFF. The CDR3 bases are TGTGCCAGCACACAAGGGCAGGGGAAAGCTTTCTTT.

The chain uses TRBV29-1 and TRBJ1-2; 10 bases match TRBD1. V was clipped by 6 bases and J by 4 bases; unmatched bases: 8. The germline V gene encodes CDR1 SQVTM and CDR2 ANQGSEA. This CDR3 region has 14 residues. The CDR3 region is CSVPGTGDFYGYTF. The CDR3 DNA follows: TGCAGCGTCCCAGGGACAGGGGATTTCTATGGCTACACCTTC.

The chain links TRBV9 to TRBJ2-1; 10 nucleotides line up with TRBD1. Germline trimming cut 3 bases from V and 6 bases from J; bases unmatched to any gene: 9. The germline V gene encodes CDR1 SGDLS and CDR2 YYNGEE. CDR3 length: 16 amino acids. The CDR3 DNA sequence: TGTGCCAGCAGCGGATACCGGGACAGGGGACCCAATGAGCAGTTCTTC. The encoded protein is CASSGYRDRGPNEQFF.

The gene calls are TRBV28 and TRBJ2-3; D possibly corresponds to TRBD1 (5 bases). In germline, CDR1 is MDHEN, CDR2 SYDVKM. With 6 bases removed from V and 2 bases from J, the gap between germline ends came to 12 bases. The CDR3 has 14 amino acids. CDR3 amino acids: CASSSTATTDTQYF. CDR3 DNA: TGTGCCAGCAGCTCGACAGCTACCACAGATACGCAGTATTTT.

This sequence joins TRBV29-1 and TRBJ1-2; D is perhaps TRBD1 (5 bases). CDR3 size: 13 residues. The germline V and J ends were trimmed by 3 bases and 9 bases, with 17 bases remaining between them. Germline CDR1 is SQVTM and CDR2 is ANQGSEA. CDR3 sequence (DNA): TGCAGCGTTGACACGGGACCCCCTATGCGCTACACCTTC. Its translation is CSVDTGPPMRYTF.

The CDR3 region has the DNA TGTGCCAGCAGGTCCGGACAGCACGAGCAGTACTTC. This translates into CASRSGQHEQYF. The chain joins TRBV6-6 to TRBJ2-7; D may be TRBD1 (6 bases). Trimming removed 6 bases from V and 5 bases from J, with 11 bases in between. Germline values: CDR1 MNHNY, CDR2 SVGAGI (reference sequence). The CDR3 length is 12 residues.

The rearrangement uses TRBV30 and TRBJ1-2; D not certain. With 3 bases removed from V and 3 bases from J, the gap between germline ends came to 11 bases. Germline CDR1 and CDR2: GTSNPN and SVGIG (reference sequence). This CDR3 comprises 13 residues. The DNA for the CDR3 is TGTGCCTGGAGAGGCTGGGTTCACTATGGCTACACCTTC. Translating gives CAWRGWVHYGYTF.

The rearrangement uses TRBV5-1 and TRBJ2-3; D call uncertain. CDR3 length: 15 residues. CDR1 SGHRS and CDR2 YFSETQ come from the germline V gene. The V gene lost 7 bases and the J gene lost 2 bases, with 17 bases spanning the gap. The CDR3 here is CASRPRGQFTDTQYF. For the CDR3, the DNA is TGCGCCAGCCGCCCCCGCGGTCAGTTCACAGATACGCAGTATTTT.

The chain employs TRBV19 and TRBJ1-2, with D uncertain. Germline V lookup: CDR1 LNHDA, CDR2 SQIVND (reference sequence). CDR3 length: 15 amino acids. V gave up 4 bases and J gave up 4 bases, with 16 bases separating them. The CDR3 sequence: CASSTPAGQFYGYTF. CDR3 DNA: TGTGCCAGTAGTACTCCGGCCGGGCAGTTCTATGGCTACACCTTC.

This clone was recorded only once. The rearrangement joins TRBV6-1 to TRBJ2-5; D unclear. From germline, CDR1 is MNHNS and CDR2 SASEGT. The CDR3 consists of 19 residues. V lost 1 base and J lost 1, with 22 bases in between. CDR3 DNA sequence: TGTGCCAGCAGTGAAGGGTCCCTCGGCAGCCAGTCGAGCCAAGAGACCCAGTACTTC. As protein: CASSEGSLGSQSSQETQYF.

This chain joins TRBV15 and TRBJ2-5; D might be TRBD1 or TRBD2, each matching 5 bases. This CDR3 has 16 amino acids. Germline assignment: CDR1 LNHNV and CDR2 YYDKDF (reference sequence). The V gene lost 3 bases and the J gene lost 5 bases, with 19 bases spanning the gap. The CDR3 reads CATSRATSGAGETQYF. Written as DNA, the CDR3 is TGTGCCACCAGCAGGGCGACGTCCGGGGCTGGGGAGACCCAGTACTTC.

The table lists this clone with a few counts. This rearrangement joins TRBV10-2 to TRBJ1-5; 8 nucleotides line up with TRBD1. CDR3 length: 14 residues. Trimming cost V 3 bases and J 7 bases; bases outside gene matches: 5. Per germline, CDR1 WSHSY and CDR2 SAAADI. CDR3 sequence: CASSDDRGGQPQHF. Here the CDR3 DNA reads TGCGCCAGCAGTGATGACAGGGGAGGACAGCCCCAGCATTTT.

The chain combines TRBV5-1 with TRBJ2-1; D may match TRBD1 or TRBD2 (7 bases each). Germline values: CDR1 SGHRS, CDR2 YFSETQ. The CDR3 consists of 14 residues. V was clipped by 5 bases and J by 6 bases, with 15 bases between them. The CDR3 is CASSPGGEPNEQFF. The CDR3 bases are TGCGCCAGCAGTCCAGGGGGGGAGCCCAATGAGCAGTTCTTC. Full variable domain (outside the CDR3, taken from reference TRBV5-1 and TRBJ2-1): KAGVTQTPRYLIKTRGQQVTLSCSPISGHRSVSWYQQTPGQGLQFLFEYFSETQRNKGNFPGRFSGRQFSNSRSEMNVSTLELGDSALYLCASSPGGEPNEQFFGPGTRLTVL.

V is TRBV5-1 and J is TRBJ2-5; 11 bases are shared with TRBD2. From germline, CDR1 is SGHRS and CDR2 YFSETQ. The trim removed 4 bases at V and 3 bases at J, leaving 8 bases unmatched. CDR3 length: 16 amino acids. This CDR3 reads CASSRILLAGEETQYF. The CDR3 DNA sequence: TGCGCCAGCAGCCGGATTCTACTAGCGGGGGAAGAGACCCAGTACTTC.

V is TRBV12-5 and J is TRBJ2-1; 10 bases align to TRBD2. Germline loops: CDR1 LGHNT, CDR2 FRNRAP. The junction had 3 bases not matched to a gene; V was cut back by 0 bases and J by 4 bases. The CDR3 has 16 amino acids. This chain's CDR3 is CASGLVAGGIYNEQFF. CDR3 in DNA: TGTGCTAGTGGTTTGGTAGCGGGAGGGATTTACAATGAGCAGTTCTTC. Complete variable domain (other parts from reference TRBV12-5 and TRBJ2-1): DARVTQTPRHKVTEMGQEVTMRCQPILGHNTVFWYRQTMMQGLELLAYFRNRAPLDDSGMPKDRFSAEMPDATLATLKIQPSEPRDSAVYFCASGLVAGGIYNEQFFGPGTRLTVL.

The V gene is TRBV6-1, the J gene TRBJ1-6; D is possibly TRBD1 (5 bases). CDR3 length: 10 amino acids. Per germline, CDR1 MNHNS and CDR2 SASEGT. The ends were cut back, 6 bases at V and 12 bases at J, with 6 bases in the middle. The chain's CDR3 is CASSQGPLHF. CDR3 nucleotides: TGTGCCAGCAGCCAGGGACCCCTCCACTTT.

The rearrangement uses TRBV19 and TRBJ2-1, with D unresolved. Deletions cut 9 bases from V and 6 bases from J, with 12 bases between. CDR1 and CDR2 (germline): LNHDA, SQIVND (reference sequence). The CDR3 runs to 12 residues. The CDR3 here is CASASYRNEQFF. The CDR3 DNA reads TGTGCCAGCGCCTCCTATCGCAATGAGCAGTTCTTC.

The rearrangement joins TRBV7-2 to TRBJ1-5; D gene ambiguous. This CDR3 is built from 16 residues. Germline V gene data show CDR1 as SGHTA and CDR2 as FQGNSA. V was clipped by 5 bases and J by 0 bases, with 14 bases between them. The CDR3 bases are TGTGCCAGCAGCCCATATTACAGTGATAGCAATCAGCCCCAGCATTTT. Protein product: CASSPYYSDSNQPQHF. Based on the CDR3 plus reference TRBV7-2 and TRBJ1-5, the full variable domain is GAGVSQSPSNKVTEKGKDVELRCDPISGHTALYWYRQSLGQGLEFLIYFQGNSAPDKSGLPSDRFSAERTGGSVSTLTIQRTQQEDSAVYLCASSPYYSDSNQPQHFGDGTRLSIL.